The 15 T cell receptor beta chains below all came from one sample that was sequenced in a study of regulatory T cells in long-lasting Graves disease. iRepertoire HTBI primers and Arm-PCR of CDR3 regions built TCR beta libraries. Each CDR3 protein gets one entry after TCRdb re-called the multiplex PCR reads with MiXCR. The sample has approximately 360,000 distinct CDR3 sequences, roughly 23% seen once. Time point noted: persistent/refractory GD, antithyroid drugs over 5 years with positive TRAb. From RNA extracted from PBMCs, the TCR library was made. The material sequenced was peripheral blood mononuclear cells (PBMCs), taken when the disease was refractory, from a patient treated with antithyroid drugs. All receptors come from a woman aged 40 to 50 with Graves disease.

At least ten counts were recorded for this clonotype. The rearrangement joins TRBV20-1 to TRBJ2-5; TRBD1 might be the D (6 bases). Germline CDR1 reads DFQATT; CDR2 reads SNEGSKA (reference sequence). The CDR3 is 15 amino acids. V lost 2 bases and J 3 bases, leaving 16 bases between the germline ends. The CDR3 protein is CSARKGWGPEETQYF. The CDR3 bases are TGCAGTGCTAGAAAGGGGTGGGGGCCGGAAGAGACCCAGTACTTC.

CDR3: CASSSRYRDYEQYF. The CDR3 nucleotides are TGTGCCAGCAGCTCAAGGTACAGGGACTACGAGCAGTACTTC. The chain recombines TRBV3-1 with TRBJ2-7; maybe TRBD1 (6 bases). Germline CDR1 and CDR2: LGHDT and YNNKEL (reference sequence). This CDR3 has 14 residues. The V and J ends lost 5 bases and 3 bases respectively, with 14 bases between them.

The table lists this clonotype with a few counts. V usage is TRBV6-5 and J usage is TRBJ1-6, with 10 bases fitting TRBD1. J gave up 9 bases and V 0 bases, and 2 bases lay outside the gene matches. The CDR3 extends over 15 amino acids. Germline V lookup: CDR1 MNHEY, CDR2 SVGAGI. The CDR3 region has the DNA TGTGCCAGCAGTTACTCCCGGACAGGGGGTTCACCCCTCCACTTT. This codes for CASSYSRTGGSPLHF.

This clonotype was observed many times. The chain carries TRBV2 and TRBJ2-5; D might be TRBD2 (5 bases). Trimming stripped 8 bases from V and 6 bases from J, with 16 bases between. The CDR3 is 13 residues long. Looked up from germline, CDR1 is SNHLY and CDR2 is FYNNEI. CDR3 nucleotides: TGTGCCAGCGAGGACTTCATCAGAAAGACCCAGTACTTC. Translated: CASEDFIRKTQYF.

This clonotype has at least ten counts. One end of the junction is discordant with germline, which a read error may explain. This rearrangement joins TRBV27 to TRBJ1-1; D unresolved. CDR3 size: 15 residues. CDR1 and CDR2 from the germline V gene are MNHEY and SMNVEV (reference sequence). The CDR3 sequence is CASNPTAYTPSEALF. CDR3 nucleotides: TGTGCCAGCAACCCAACAGCCTATACTCCTTCTGAAGCTCTCTTT.

Details on this clonotype: This likely came from a read error, as a far larger clone is one base away. The conserved final phenylalanine or tryptophan is absent from the CDR3, which likely points to a read error. The CDR3 reads CASSQRGTKETQYL. The CDR3 DNA reads TGTGCCAGCAGCCAACGCGGGACCAAAGAGACCCAGTACCTC. The rearrangement uses TRBV2 and TRBJ2-5, with D perhaps TRBD2 (6 bases). This CDR3 comprises 14 residues. Germline values: CDR1 SNHLY, CDR2 FYNNEI. Trimming pared 6 bases from V and 3 bases from J, leaving 14 bases between.

Details on this clonotype: This may arise from a read error, as a much more abundant clone is one base away. V is TRBV10-3 and J is TRBJ1-5; perhaps TRBD1 as D (5 bases). The V and J ends lost 4 bases and 1 base respectively, with 11 bases between them. CDR1 is ENHRY and CDR2 is SYGVKD in the germline V gene. CDR3 size: 15 residues. In DNA form, the CDR3 reads TGTGCCATCAGTGTGTCAGGGCCCAGCAATCAGCCCCAGCATTTT. Protein product: CAISVSGPSNQPQHF.

The chain is built from TRBV7-9 and TRBJ2-2; TRBD2 might be the D (5 bases). Germline V lookup: CDR1 SEHNR, CDR2 FQNEAQ (reference sequence). The V gene lost 1 base and the J gene lost 5 bases, with 14 bases spanning the gap. This CDR3 region has 16 residues. The CDR3, as DNA: TGTGCCAGCAGCTTAGAGCGGTCTCTATATACCGGGGAGCTGTTTTTT. Amino acid sequence: CASSLERSLYTGELFF.

About this clonotype: Mismatch with germline at one junction end may stem from a read error. The V gene is TRBV11-3, the J gene TRBJ2-5; D uncertain. The CDR3 consists of 14 residues. CDR1 is SGHNT, CDR2 YENEEA, per germline. The CDR3 sequence: CASSVEPQQETQYF. CDR3 in DNA: TGTGCCAGCAGCGTAGAACCTCAGCAAGAGACCCAGTACTTC.

Only a few counts were recorded for this clonotype. The V and J genes are TRBV5-5 and TRBJ2-2, with D unclear. V lost 0 bases to trimming and J lost 4 bases, with 10 bases between them. Germline V lookup: CDR1 SGHKS, CDR2 YYEKEE (reference sequence). CDR3 length: 15 residues. The CDR3 sequence is CASSLVPVGTGELFF. The CDR3, as DNA: TGTGCCAGCAGCTTGGTTCCGGTCGGCACCGGGGAGCTGTTTTTT.

The gene calls are TRBV19 and TRBJ1-5; 9 bases line up with TRBD1. The ends lost 6 bases at V and 7 bases at J; junction bases unmatched: 7. CDR1 is LNHDA and CDR2 is SQIVND in the germline V gene (reference sequence). The CDR3 has 14 residues. CDR3 sequence reads: CASRTGTGIQPQHF. In nucleotides, the CDR3 is TGTGCCAGTAGAACCGGGACAGGGATCCAGCCCCAGCATTTT.

This clonotype was counted between two and nine times. The chain couples TRBV7-9 to TRBJ2-7, with no clear D. Germline lookup yields CDR1 SEHNR and CDR2 FQNEAQ (reference sequence). Between the trimmed V and J ends, which lost 0 bases and 5 bases, there was a span of 11 bases. The CDR3 runs 14 residues. Here the CDR3 reads CASSLAGPQHEQYF. The CDR3 DNA reads TGTGCCAGCAGCTTAGCAGGTCCCCAGCACGAGCAGTACTTC.

This clonotype was counted only a few times. The J gene is TRBJ2-1, the V gene TRBV6-1, with TRBD1 as a possible D gene (6 bases). The CDR3 is 12 amino acids. V gave up 5 bases and J gave up 9 bases, with 11 bases separating them. Per the germline V gene, CDR1 is MNHNS and CDR2 is SASEGT. The CDR3 coding sequence is TGTGCCAGCAGTCAATCAGGGGCTGAGCAGTTCTTC. The encoded protein is CASSQSGAEQFF.

Many counts were recorded for this clonotype. V gene TRBV28 combines with J gene TRBJ1-5, with D tentatively TRBD1 (6 bases). Germline V gives CDR1 MDHEN, CDR2 SYDVKM. Trimming left V 5 bases short and J 5 bases short, with 10 bases between. The CDR3 spans 13 residues. The CDR3 DNA is TGTGCCAGCAGTCCGGACAGTTATCAGCCCCAGCATTTT. Protein: CASSPDSYQPQHF.

This clonotype has at least ten counts. The J gene is TRBJ2-5, the V gene TRBV7-8; no firm D call. This CDR3 spans 16 amino acids. The V end lost 0 bases, the J end lost 2 bases, and 13 bases lay between the germline ends. The germline V gene encodes CDR1 SGHVS and CDR2 FQNEAQ. The CDR3 bases are TGTGCCAGCAGCTTAGCGGGCAGAAGCGCGCAAGAGACCCAGTACTTC. Translation: CASSLAGRSAQETQYF.